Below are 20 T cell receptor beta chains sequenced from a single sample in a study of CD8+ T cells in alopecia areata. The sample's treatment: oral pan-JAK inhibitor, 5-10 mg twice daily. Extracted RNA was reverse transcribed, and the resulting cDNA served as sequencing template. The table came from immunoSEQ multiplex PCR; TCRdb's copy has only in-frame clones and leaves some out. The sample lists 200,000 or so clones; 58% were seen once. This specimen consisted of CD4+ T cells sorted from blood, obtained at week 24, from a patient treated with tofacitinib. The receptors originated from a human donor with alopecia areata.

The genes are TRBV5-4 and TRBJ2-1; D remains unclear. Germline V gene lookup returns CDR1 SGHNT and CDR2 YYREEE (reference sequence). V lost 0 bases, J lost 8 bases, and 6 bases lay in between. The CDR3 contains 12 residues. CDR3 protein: CASSLGEDEQFF. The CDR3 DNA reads TGTGCCAGCAGCTTGGGAGAGGATGAGCAGTTCTTC.

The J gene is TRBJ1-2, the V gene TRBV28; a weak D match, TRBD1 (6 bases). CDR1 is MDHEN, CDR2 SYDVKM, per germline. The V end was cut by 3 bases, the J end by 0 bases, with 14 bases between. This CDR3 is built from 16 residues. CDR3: CASSFRTGLANYGYTF. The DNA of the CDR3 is TGTGCCAGCAGTTTCCGAACAGGGTTAGCTAACTATGGCTACACCTTC.

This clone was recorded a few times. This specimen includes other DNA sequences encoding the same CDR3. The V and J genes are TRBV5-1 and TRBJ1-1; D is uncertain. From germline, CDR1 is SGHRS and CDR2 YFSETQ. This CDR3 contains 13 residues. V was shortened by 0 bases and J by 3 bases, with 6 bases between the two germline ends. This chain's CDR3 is CASSLAGDTEAFF. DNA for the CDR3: TGCGCCAGCAGCTTGGCCGGGGACACTGAAGCTTTCTTT.

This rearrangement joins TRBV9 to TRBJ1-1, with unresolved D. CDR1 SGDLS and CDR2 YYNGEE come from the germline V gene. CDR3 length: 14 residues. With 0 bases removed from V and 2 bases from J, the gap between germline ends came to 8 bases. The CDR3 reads CASSVAASNTEAFF. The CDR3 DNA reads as TGTGCCAGCAGCGTAGCGGCTTCAAACACTGAAGCTTTCTTT.

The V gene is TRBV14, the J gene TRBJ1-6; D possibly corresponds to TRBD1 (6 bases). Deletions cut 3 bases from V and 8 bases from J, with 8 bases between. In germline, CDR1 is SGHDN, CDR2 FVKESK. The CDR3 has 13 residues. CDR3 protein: CASSHGQYSPLHF. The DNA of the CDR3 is TGTGCCAGCAGCCATGGACAGTATTCACCCCTCCACTTT. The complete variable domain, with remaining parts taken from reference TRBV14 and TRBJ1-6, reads EAGVTQFPSHSVIEKGQTVTLRCDPISGHDNLYWYRRVMGKEIKFLLHFVKESKQDESGMPNNRFLAERTGGTYSTLKVQPAELEDSGVYFCASSHGQYSPLHFGNGTRLTVT.

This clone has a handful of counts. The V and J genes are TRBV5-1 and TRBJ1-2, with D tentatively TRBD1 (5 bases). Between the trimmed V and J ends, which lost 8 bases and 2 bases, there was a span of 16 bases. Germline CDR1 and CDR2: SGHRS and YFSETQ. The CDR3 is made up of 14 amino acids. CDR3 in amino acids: CASKKGPNNYGYTF. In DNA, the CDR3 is TGCGCCAGTAAAAAGGGGCCCAACAACTATGGCTACACCTTC.

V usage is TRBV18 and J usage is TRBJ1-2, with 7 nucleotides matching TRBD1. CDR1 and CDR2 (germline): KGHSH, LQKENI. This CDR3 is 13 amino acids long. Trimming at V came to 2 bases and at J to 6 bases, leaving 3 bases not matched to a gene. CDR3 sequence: CASSPGTVNGYTF. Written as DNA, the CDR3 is TGTGCCAGCTCACCAGGGACAGTGAATGGCTACACCTTC.

Here the CDR3 DNA reads TGCGCCAGCAGCCAAGTGGTAGGGAGCTACGAGCAGTACTTC. It translates to CASSQVVGSYEQYF. This chain links TRBV4-3 with TRBJ2-7; maybe TRBD2 (5 bases). V gave up 1 base and J gave up 3 bases, with 10 bases separating them. Looked up from germline, CDR1 is LGHNA and CDR2 is YSLEER. CDR3 length: 14 amino acids.

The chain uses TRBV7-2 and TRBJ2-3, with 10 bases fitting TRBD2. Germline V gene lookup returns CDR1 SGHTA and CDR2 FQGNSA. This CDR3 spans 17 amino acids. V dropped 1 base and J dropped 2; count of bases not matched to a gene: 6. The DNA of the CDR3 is TGTGCCAGCAGCTTAGGGTCTAGCGGGGGCTACACAGATACGCAGTATTTT. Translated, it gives CASSLGSSGGYTDTQYF.

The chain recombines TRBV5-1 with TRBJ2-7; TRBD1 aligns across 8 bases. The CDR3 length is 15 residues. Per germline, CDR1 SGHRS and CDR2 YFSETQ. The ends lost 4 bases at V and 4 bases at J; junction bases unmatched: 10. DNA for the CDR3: TGCGCCAGCAGCCAGACCGGGACAGGAGTGTACGAGCAGTACTTC. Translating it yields CASSQTGTGVYEQYF.

The CDR3 bases are TGTGCCAGCAGGACGACAGGGAGGTATGAGCAGTTCTTC. This codes for CASRTTGRYEQFF. The chain employs TRBV6-1 and TRBJ2-1; D possibly corresponds to TRBD1 (7 bases). The CDR3 contains 13 residues. Germline CDR1 MNHNS, CDR2 SASEGT. V was shortened by 6 bases and J by 8 bases, with 14 bases between the two germline ends.

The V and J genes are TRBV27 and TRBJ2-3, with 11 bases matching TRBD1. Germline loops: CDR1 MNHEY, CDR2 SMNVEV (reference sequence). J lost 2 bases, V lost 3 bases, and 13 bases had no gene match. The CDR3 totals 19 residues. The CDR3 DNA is TGTGCCAGCAGTTTCCTATCTGGACAGGGGGCTCGCTCCACAGATACGCAGTATTTT. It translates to CASSFLSGQGARSTDTQYF.

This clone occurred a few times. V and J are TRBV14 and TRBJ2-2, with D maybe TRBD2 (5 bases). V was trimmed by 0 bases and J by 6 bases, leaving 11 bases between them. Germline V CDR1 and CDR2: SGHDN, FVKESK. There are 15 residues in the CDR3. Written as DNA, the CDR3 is TGTGCCAGCAGCCAAGAAACAGCGGCCGCCGGGGAGCTGTTTTTT. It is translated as CASSQETAAAGELFF.

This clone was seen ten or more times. The DNA for the CDR3 is TGTGCCAGCACCCTACAGGGGCGCGGGAACACTGAAGCTTTCTTT. Protein sequence: CASTLQGRGNTEAFF. The chain employs TRBV6-6 and TRBJ1-1; the match to TRBD1 covers 7 bases. The germline V gene encodes CDR1 MNHNY and CDR2 SVGAGI (reference sequence). After removal of 7 bases from V and 1 base from J, the junction contained 9 bases not matched to a gene. The CDR3 totals 15 residues.

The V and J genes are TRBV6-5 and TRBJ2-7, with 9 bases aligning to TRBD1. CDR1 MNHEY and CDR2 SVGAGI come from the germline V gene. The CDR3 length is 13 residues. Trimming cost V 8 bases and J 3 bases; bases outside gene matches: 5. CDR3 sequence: CASGRGQGYEQYF. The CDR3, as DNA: TGTGCCAGCGGTCGGGGACAGGGCTACGAGCAGTACTTC.

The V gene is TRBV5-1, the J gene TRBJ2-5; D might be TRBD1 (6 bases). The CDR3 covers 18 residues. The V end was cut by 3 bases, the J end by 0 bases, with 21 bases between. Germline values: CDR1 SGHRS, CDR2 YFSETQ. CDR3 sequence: CASSWSLQGTQYQETQYF. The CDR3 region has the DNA TGCGCCAGCAGCTGGAGCCTGCAGGGGACCCAATACCAAGAGACCCAGTACTTC.

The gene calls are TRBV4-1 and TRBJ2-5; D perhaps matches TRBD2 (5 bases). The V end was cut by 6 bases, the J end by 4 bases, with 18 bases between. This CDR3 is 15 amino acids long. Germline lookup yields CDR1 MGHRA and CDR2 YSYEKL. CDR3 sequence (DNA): TGCGCCAGCAGGCTCAGTGGACTCCCCCCAGAGACCCAGTACTTC. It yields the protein CASRLSGLPPETQYF.

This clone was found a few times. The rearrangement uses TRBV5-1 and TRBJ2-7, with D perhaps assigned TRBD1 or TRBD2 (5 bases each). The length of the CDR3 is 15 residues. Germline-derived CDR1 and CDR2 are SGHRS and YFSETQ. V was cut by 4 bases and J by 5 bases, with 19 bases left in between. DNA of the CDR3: TGCGCCAGCAGCGCTACGGGACGGCAGCTAGACGAGCAGTACTTC. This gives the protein CASSATGRQLDEQYF.

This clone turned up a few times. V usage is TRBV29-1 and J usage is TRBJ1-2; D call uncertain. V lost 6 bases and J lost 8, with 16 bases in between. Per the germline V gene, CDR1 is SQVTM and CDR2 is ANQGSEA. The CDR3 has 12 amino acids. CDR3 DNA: TGCAGCGTACAACGTCCCCCGGGAGGCTACACCTTC. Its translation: CSVQRPPGGYTF.

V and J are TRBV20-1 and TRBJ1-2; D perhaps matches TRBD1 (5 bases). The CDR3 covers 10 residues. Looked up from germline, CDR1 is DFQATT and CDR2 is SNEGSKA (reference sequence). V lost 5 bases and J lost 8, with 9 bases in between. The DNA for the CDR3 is TGCAGTGCTCTCGGGGGGGGCTACACCTTC. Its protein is CSALGGGYTF.